This entry lists 15 T cell receptor beta chains sequenced from one sample in a study of CD8 T cells in ankylosing spondylitis. TCRdb analysed the 5' RACE reads with MiXCR anew, one entry per CDR3 protein. This table has roughly 230,000 distinct CDR3 sequences, more than 15% appearing once. The sample taken for sequencing was blood, either unsorted or a sorted T cell fraction (not recorded which). Receptors originate from a male donor with ankylosing spondylitis or in good health (not recorded which).

The gene calls are TRBV20-1 and TRBJ2-7; TRBD2 aligns across 9 bases. In germline, CDR1 is DFQATT, CDR2 SNEGSKA (reference sequence). The V and J ends lost 6 bases and 2 bases, in that order; junction bases with no gene match: 5. This CDR3 has 13 residues. The CDR3 protein is CSAFASGTYEQYF. The CDR3 nucleotides read TGCAGTGCGTTTGCTAGCGGGACCTACGAGCAGTACTTC.

The chain employs TRBV29-1 and TRBJ1-2; 8 positions match TRBD1. CDR1 is SQVTM, CDR2 ANQGSEA, per germline. Losses at the gene ends were 6 bases for V and 0 bases for J; bases not matched to a gene: 9. The CDR3 is 15 amino acids. CDR3 in DNA: TGCAGCGTGCCGCGACAGGGGATAGCTAACTATGGCTACACCTTC. This codes for CSVPRQGIANYGYTF. The full variable domain, in which reference TRBV29-1 and TRBJ1-2 provide the parts outside the CDR3, is SAVISQKPSRDICQRGTSLTIQCQVDSQVTMMFWYRQQPGQSLTLIATANQGSEATYESGFVIDKFPISRPNLTFSTLTVSNMSPEDSSIYLCSVPRQGIANYGYTFGSGTRLTVV.

The V and J genes are TRBV20-1 and TRBJ2-3; 14 positions match TRBD2. V shed 1 base and J 6 bases; nucleotides not matched to a gene: 24. Germline lookup yields CDR1 DFQATT and CDR2 SNEGSKA (reference sequence). The CDR3 consists of 22 residues. DNA for the CDR3: TGCAGTGCTAGAGCACCACTCCCCACTTCCCCGGGACTAGCGGGAGTGTCGGATACGCAGTATTTT. This gives the protein CSARAPLPTSPGLAGVSDTQYF.

The chain joins TRBV6-5 to TRBJ2-3; 9 nucleotides agree with TRBD1. Germline CDR1 MNHEY, CDR2 SVGAGI. The CDR3 has 15 amino acids. V lost 0 bases and J lost 6; bases outside the gene matches: 4. The CDR3 is CASSYSGQGWDTQYF. The CDR3 coding sequence is TGTGCCAGCAGTTACTCTGGACAGGGGTGGGATACGCAGTATTTT.

This clonotype came up many times. The chain carries TRBV7-2 and TRBJ2-3; D is uncertain. CDR3 length: 14 residues. V lost 1 base and J 3 bases, leaving 8 bases between the germline ends. Germline V lookup: CDR1 SGHTA, CDR2 FQGNSA. The CDR3 reads CASSLVGRTDTQYF. For the CDR3, the DNA is TGTGCCAGCAGCTTAGTAGGGCGGACAGATACGCAGTATTTT.

The chain employs TRBV6-5 and TRBJ2-7; D is perhaps TRBD1 or TRBD2 (6 bases each). With 6 bases removed from V and 6 bases from J, the gap between germline ends came to 12 bases. The CDR3 has 12 amino acids. In germline, CDR1 is MNHEY, CDR2 SVGAGI. The CDR3 DNA sequence: TGTGCCAGCAGCGAGGGGGGAACCGAGCAGTACTTC. As protein: CASSEGGTEQYF.

This clonotype came up many times. The chain uses TRBV12-3 or TRBV12-4 and TRBJ2-1; TRBD1 is a possible D gene (6 bases). Trimming took off 4 bases at V and 7 bases at J, with 8 bases between the two ends. This CDR3 has 12 residues. As DNA, the CDR3 is TGTGCCAGCAGTTCACAGGGAAATGAGCAGTTCTTC. Translated, it gives CASSSQGNEQFF.

This clonotype was recorded a few times. The V gene is TRBV6-1, the J gene TRBJ2-3; 8 bases fit TRBD2. With V trimmed by 6 bases and J by 1 base, 15 bases remained unmatched. The CDR3 runs 18 residues. The germline V gene has CDR1 MNHNS and CDR2 SASEGT. As DNA, the CDR3 is TGTGCCAGCAGAACTAGGACTAGCTCAAGAGGAGGCACAGATACGCAGTATTTT. Protein sequence: CASRTRTSSRGGTDTQYF.

The chain uses TRBV20-1 and TRBJ1-4, with D hard to call. Deletions cut 5 bases from V and 4 bases from J, with 11 bases between. This CDR3 is built from 13 residues. CDR1 is DFQATT, CDR2 SNEGSKA, per germline (reference sequence). CDR3 DNA sequence: TGCAGTGCTCCCGGGGTCCATAATGAAAAACTGTTTTTT. It translates to CSAPGVHNEKLFF.

This clonotype was found a few times. J is TRBJ2-2 and V is TRBV13; D might be TRBD1 (5 bases). CDR1 and CDR2 from the germline V gene are PRHDT and FYEKMQ (reference sequence). V lost 2 bases and J 5 bases, leaving 12 bases between the germline ends. This CDR3 has 15 residues. The CDR3 DNA follows: TGTGCCAGCAGCTTACTCCCCGACAGTACCGGGGAGCTGTTTTTT. Translation gives CASSLLPDSTGELFF.

This sequence joins TRBV10-1 and TRBJ2-1; D perhaps matches TRBD2 (6 bases). Germline values: CDR1 WNHNN, CDR2 SYGVQD (reference sequence). V was pared by 4 bases and J by 6 bases, with 10 bases between. The CDR3 runs to 13 residues. The CDR3 DNA is TGCGCCAGCAGTGTTGACGGGAGCAATGAGCAGTTCTTC. Translating gives CASSVDGSNEQFF.

This clonotype appeared a few times. The chain couples TRBV29-1 to TRBJ2-2; D remains ambiguous. V dropped 4 bases and J dropped 2 bases, with 5 bases sitting between them. There are 12 residues in the CDR3. Germline V gives CDR1 SQVTM, CDR2 ANQGSEA. DNA for the CDR3: TGCAGCGTTGTTTTAAACACCGGGGAGCTGTTTTTT. This gives the protein CSVVLNTGELFF.

The V and J genes are TRBV4-1 and TRBJ2-3, with no clear D. The germline V gene has CDR1 MGHRA and CDR2 YSYEKL. The V end lost 1 base, the J end lost 4 bases, and 12 bases lay between the germline ends. The CDR3 consists of 15 residues. The CDR3 region is CASSQVILSADTQYF. Written as DNA, the CDR3 is TGCGCCAGCAGCCAAGTCATTTTGTCGGCAGATACGCAGTATTTT.

This chain joins TRBV7-8 and TRBJ2-1, with D unresolved. Between the trimmed V and J ends, which lost 1 base and 6 bases, there was a span of 7 bases. Germline CDR1 reads SGHVS; CDR2 reads FQNEAQ. The CDR3 is made up of 13 amino acids. The CDR3 sequence: CASSLGQFNEQFF. CDR3 bases: TGTGCCAGCAGCTTAGGCCAGTTCAATGAGCAGTTCTTC.

The rearrangement uses TRBV7-2 and TRBJ2-7; 7 bases line up with TRBD2. The V gene's germline CDR1 is SGHTA and CDR2 FQGNSA. The CDR3 consists of 14 residues. The J segment lost 7 bases and the V segment lost 5 bases, leaving 11 bases of the junction unmatched. CDR3 sequence (DNA): TGTGCCAGCAGCGTGCCCCAGGAGGGAGGGGAGCAGTACTTC. Its protein product is CASSVPQEGGEQYF. The complete variable domain, with remaining parts taken from reference TRBV7-2 and TRBJ2-7, reads GAGVSQSPSNKVTEKGKDVELRCDPISGHTALYWYRQSLGQGLEFLIYFQGNSAPDKSGLPSDRFSAERTGGSVSTLTIQRTQQEDSAVYLCASSVPQEGGEQYFGPGTRLTVT.